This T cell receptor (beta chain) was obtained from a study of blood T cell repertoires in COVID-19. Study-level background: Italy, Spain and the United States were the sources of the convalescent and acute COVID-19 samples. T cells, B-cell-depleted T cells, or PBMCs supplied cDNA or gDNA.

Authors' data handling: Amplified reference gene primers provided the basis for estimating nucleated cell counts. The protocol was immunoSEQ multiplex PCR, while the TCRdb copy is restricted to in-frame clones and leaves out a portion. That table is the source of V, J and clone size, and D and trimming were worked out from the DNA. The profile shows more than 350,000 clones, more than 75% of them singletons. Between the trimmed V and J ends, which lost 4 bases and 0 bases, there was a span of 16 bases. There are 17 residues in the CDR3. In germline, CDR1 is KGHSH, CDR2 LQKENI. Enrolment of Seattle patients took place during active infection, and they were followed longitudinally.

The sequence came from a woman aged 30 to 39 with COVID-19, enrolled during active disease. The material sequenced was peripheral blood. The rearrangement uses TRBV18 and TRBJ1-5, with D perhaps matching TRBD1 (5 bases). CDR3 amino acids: CASSRNQGDYSNQPQHF. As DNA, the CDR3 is TGTGCCAGCTCACGGAACCAAGGGGACTATAGCAATCAGCCCCAGCATTTT.